This entry describes one T cell receptor beta chain. The V end was cut by 10 bases, the J end by 6 bases, with 6 bases between. From germline, CDR1 is MNHNY and CDR2 SVGAGI (reference sequence). The CDR3 consists of 10 residues. TCRdb's table, derived via immunoSEQ multiplex PCR, lists solely in-frame clones and lacks some. Altogether about 68,000 clones are present, about 90% being singletons, with the ten largest covering more than 0.75%. This record belongs to a study of T cell changes during pregnancy in multiple sclerosis. The sequence was collected from a female donor with multiple sclerosis, enrolled in a pregnancy study. Source: peripheral blood, taken in the second trimester of pregnancy. The chain joins TRBV6-6 to TRBJ2-2; D remains unclear. In nucleotides, the CDR3 is TGTGCCACCTTATCCGGGGAGCTGTTTTTT. Protein: CATLSGELFF.